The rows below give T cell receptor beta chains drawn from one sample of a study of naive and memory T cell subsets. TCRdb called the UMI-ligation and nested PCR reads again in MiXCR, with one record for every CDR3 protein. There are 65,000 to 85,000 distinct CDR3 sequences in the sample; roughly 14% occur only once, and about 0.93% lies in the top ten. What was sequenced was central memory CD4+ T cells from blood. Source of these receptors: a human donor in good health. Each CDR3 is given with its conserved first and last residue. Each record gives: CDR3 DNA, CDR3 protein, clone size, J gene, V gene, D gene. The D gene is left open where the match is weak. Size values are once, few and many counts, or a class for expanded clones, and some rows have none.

DNA: TGTGCCAGCAGTCTGACCGGGACTAGCGGATCCTACGAGCAGTACTTC
CDR3: CASSLTGTSGSYEQYF
size: many
J: TRBJ2-7
V: TRBV28
D: TRBD2

DNA: TGTGCCAGCAGCACACAGGATACCTACGAGCAGTACTTC
CDR3: CASSTQDTYEQYF
size: few
J: TRBJ2-7
V: TRBV25-1
D: .

DNA: TGTGCCATCAGTGAGTCTGCGGGAGCAATCTACAATGAGCAGTTCTTC
CDR3: CAISESAGAIYNEQFF
size: many
J: TRBJ2-1
V: TRBV10-3
D: TRBD2

DNA: TGTGCCACCAAAGGGGAGCGGGAACTGAATGAGCAGTTCTTC
CDR3: CATKGERELNEQFF
size: .
J: TRBJ2-1
V: TRBV28
D: TRBD2

DNA: TGTGCCAGCAGCGAACCGGGGCCTAACAATGAGCAGTTCTTC
CDR3: CASSEPGPNNEQFF
size: few
J: TRBJ2-1
V: TRBV7-9
D: .

DNA: TGCGCCAGCAGCCAAGGGTACCGAACTGATCAGCCCCAGCATTTT
CDR3: CASSQGYRTDQPQHF
size: .
J: TRBJ1-5
V: TRBV4-1
D: .

DNA: TGCAGTGCTAGGACATATGGAGTGAAGTCTACTGAGCAGTTCTTC
CDR3: CSARTYGVKSTEQFF
size: many
J: TRBJ2-1
V: TRBV20-1
D: .

DNA: TGTGCCAGCAGCACCCGGGACGGAAGGAATGAAAAACTGTTTTTT
CDR3: CASSTRDGRNEKLFF
size: .
J: TRBJ1-4
V: TRBV7-9
D: .

DNA: TGCAGTGCTGGGAAGACAGGGCTTGCCTACGAGCAGTACTTC
CDR3: CSAGKTGLAYEQYF
size: few
J: TRBJ2-7
V: TRBV20-1
D: TRBD1

DNA: TGTGCCAGCAGCTTAGTCCAGTTACTTAACACAGATACGCAGTATTTT
CDR3: CASSLVQLLNTDTQYF
size: many
J: TRBJ2-3
V: TRBV11-2
D: .

DNA: TGTGCCAGCAGCTTAGGCGGAGACAGCCGCATATACGAGCAGTACTTC
CDR3: CASSLGGDSRIYEQYF
size: .
J: TRBJ2-7
V: TRBV7-6
D: .

DNA: TGTGCCAGCAGCTTACAGGCAGAAAATCAGCCCCAGCATTTT
CDR3: CASSLQAENQPQHF
size: .
J: TRBJ1-5
V: TRBV7-2
D: .

DNA: TGCGCCAGCAGCCAAGCGTACTCAGGGGTGTCCCCCTACGAGCAGTACTTC
CDR3: CASSQAYSGVSPYEQYF
size: .
J: TRBJ2-7
V: TRBV4-1
D: .

DNA: TGTGCCAGCAGTTACAGTCAGCGAAATGAAAAACTGTTTTTT
CDR3: CASSYSQRNEKLFF
size: .
J: TRBJ1-4
V: TRBV6-2/TRBV6-3
D: .

DNA: TGTGCCAGCAGCTTAGCTGGGCTGTCCTACAATGAGCAGTTCTTC
CDR3: CASSLAGLSYNEQFF
size: .
J: TRBJ2-1
V: TRBV7-3
D: .

DNA: TGTGCCAGCAGTTCCAGTTCAGCGAGGACTTACAATGAGCAGTTCTTC
CDR3: CASSSSSARTYNEQFF
size: .
J: TRBJ2-1
V: TRBV28
D: .

DNA: TGTGCCAGCAGGGAACTAGCCACGGGCGGGGAGCTGTTTTTT
CDR3: CASRELATGGELFF
size: .
J: TRBJ2-2
V: TRBV2
D: .

DNA: TGTGCCAGCAGCTCAGGACTAGCGGGAATCGCCGAGCAGTACTTC
CDR3: CASSSGLAGIAEQYF
size: many
J: TRBJ2-7
V: TRBV11-1
D: TRBD2

DNA: TGTGCCATCAGTGAGCACCCCAATGAGCAGTTCTTC
CDR3: CAISEHPNEQFF
size: .
J: TRBJ2-1
V: TRBV10-3
D: .

DNA: TGCAGTGCTAGAGAAGTCGGGAGCACCTACAATGAGCAGTTCTTC
CDR3: CSAREVGSTYNEQFF
size: .
J: TRBJ2-1
V: TRBV20-1
D: .

DNA: TGTGCCAGCAGCAATAGCGGATCGAGCTCCTACAATGAGCAGTTCTTC
CDR3: CASSNSGSSSYNEQFF
size: few
J: TRBJ2-1
V: TRBV2
D: .

DNA: TGTGCCAGCAGCTCTCGACCGGGACAGGGGGCGCAGAATGAGCAGTTCTTC
CDR3: CASSSRPGQGAQNEQFF
size: once
J: TRBJ2-1
V: TRBV7-3
D: TRBD1